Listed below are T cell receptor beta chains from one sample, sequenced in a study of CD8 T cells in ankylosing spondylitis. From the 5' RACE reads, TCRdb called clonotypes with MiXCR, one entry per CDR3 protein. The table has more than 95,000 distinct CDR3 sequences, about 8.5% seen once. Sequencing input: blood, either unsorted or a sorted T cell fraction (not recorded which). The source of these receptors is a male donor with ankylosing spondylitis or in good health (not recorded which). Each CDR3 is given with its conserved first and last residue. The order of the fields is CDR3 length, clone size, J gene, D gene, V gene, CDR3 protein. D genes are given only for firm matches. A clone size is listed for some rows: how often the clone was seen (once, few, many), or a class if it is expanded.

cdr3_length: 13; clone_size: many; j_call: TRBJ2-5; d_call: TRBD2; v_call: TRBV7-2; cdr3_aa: CASSLSGGQTQYF
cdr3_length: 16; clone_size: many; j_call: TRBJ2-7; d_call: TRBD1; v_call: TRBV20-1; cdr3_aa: CSARFTAGQGGYEQYF
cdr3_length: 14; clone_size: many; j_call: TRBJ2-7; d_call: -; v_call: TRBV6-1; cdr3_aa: CASSTWTGSYEQYF
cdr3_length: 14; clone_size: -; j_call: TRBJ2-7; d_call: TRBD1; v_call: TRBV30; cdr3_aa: CAWSGQGELYEQYF
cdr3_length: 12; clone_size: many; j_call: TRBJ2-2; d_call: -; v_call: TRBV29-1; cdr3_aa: CSVGENTGELFF
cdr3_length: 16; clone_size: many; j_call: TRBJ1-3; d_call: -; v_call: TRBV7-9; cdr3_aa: CASTHLQGGSGNTIYF
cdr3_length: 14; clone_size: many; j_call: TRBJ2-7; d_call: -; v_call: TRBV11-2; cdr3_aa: CASSPQGTPYEQYF
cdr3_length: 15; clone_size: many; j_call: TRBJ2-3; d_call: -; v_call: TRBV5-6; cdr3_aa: CASSLQPRPTDTQYF
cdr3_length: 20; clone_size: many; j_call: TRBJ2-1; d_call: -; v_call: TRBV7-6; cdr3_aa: CASSLGGWRESDNRYNEQFF
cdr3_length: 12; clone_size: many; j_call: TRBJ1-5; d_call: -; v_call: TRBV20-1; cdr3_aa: CSASLGYQPQHF
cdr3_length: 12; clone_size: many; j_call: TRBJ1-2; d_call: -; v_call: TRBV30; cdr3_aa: CAWSEDNYGYTF
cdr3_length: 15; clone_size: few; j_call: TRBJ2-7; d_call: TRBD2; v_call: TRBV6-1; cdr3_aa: CASRPTSGGGYEQYF
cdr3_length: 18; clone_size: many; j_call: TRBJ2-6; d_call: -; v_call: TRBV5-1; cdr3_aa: CASSLGALIVSGANVLTF
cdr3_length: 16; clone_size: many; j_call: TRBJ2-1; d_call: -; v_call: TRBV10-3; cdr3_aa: CAISTLLQGTNNEQFF
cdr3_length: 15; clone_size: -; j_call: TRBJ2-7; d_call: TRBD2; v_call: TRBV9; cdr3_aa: CASSPLAGSSYEQYF
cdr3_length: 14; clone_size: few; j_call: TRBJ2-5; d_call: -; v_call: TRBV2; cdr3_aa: CASTFVTAQETQYF
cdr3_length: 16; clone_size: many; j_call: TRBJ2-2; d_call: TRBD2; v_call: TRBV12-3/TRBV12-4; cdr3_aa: CASSRGLAGGDGELFF
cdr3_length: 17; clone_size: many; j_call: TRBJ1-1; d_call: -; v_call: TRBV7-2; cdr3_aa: CASSFKPRGQINTEAFF
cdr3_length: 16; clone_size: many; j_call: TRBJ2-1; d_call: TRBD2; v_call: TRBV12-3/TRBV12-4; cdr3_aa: CASSHMTSVMYNEQFF
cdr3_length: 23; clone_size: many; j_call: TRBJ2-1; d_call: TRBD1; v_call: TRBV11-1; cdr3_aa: CASSLAITQGARRGFPSYNEQFF
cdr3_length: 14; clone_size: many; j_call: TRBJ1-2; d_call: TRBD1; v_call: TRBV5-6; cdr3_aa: CASSIGTASYGYTF
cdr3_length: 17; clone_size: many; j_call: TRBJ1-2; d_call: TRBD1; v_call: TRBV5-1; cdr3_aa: CASRQATGTGDPYGYTF
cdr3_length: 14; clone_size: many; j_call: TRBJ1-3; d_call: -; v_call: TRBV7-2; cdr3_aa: CASSSLPQGNTIYF
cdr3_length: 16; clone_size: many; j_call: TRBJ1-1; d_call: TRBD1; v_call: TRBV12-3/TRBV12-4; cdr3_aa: CASKYRGRMIGTEAFF
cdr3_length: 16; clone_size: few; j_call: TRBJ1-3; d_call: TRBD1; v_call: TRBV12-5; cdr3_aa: CASGLDRGHSGNTIYF
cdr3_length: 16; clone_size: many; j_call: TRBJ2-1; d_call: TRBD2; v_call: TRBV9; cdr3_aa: CASSRSGTFPYNEQFF
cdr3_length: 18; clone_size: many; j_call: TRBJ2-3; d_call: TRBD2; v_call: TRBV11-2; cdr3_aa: CASSPVALAGGSSDTQYF
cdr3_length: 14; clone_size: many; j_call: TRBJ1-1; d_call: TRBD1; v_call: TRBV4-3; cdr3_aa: CASSQTGGRTEAFF
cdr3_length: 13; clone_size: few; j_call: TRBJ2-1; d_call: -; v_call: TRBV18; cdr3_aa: CASSPLGGNEQFF
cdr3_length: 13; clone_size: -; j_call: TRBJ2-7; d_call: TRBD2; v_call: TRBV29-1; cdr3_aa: CSVSTSGTYEQYF
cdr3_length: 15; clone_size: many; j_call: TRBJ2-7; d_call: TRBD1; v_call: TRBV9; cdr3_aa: CASSVATGASYEQYF
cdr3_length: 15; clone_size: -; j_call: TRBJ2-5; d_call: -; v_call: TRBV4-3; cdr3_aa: CTSSQDLRSRETQYF
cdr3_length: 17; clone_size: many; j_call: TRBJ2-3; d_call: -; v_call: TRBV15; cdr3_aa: CATSRDLYGTSTDTQYF
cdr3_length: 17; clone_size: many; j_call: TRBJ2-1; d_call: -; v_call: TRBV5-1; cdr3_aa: CASSSLGAGNVYNEQFF
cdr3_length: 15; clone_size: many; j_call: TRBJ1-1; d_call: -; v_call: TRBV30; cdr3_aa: CAWYTGPFTNTEAFF
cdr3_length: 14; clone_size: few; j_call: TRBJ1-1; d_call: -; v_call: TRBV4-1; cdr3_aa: CASSDRGGVNVAFF
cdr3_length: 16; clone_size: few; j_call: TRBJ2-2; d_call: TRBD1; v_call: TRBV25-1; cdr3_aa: CASANPGQGVTGELFF